What follows describes a single T cell receptor beta chain. Each CDR3 protein is one row after TCRdb ran MiXCR on the RACE reads. This table holds more than 300,000 distinct CDR3 sequences, about 5.4% found once. This sample was taken from a study of human T cells and chemical hapten exposure. Germline CDR1 and CDR2: MNHEY and SMNVEV (reference sequence). This CDR3 is 15 amino acids long. V lost 2 bases to trimming and J lost 3 bases, with 13 bases between them. Described time point: pre-sensitization, week 0. Treatment given: therapeutic diphenylcyclopropenone sensitization with weekly scalp DPC. The receptor's source is a woman aged 18 to 35 with alopecia areata. Some clones in this sample may be carry-over from other donors' samples. Sequencing was performed on whole blood, taken in connection with sensitization to the hapten diphenylcyclopropenone (DPC). The chain joins TRBV27 to TRBJ1-2; a possible D gene is TRBD1 (5 bases). CDR3 region: CASSLRTTGDYGYTF. For the CDR3, the DNA is TGTGCCAGCAGTTTACGGACGACGGGGGACTATGGCTACACCTTC.